This T cell receptor beta chain came from a study of breast tumors, draining lymph nodes, adjacent tissues (dated by TCRdb to about 2016). About the study as a whole: In breast cancer patients, the study compared the TCR beta repertoires of tumor, adjacent nontumor tissue and axillary lymph nodes. In human breast cancer, the study set out to evaluate how tumor, surrounding tissue and draining lymph node repertoires relate to one another and whether T cells may move between these sites. General conclusions and limits of the study: The data were considered consistent with most tumor T cells being derived from the lymph node and subsequently expanding within tumor tissue. Tumors showed preferential V and J gene usage, and their T-cell repertoire diversity fell below that of lymph nodes yet above that of nontumor tissue. The conclusion that tumor T cells originate in lymph nodes was presented as consistent with a hypothesis rather than as directly demonstrated. The similarity between tumor and nontumor tissue repertoires was significantly greater in luminal-like breast cancer than in basal-like breast cancer.

For sequencing, an Illumina HiSeq 2000 was employed. Multiplex PCR amplification was used to generate the TCR beta chain libraries. High-throughput sequencing was used to analyze the amplified TCR beta chain products. Clones were called with MiXCR by TCRdb after fastp trimmed the public reads at Q25, and only in-frame beta chains were retained. Each CDR3 protein gets just one entry, which takes the most common genes and DNA from the rows behind it. The sample table lists more than 20,000 distinct CDR3 sequences, roughly 50% of them with a count of one. The ten top clones hold less than 9% of the sample. With respect to this clonotype: There is no known antigen for this receptor. No much larger clone exists at a distance of one base, and base qualities are not known.

Looking up the germline V gene yields CDR1 LGHNA and CDR2 YNFKEQ. The CDR3, cysteine through phenylalanine, is 14 amino acids long. Of all the DNA, just the CDR3 is kept, 42 bases in frame from base 1. Trimming removed 1 base from V and 2 bases from J, leaving 7 bases between the germline ends. The source material was breast tumor tissue. This clonotype was sampled from a female donor with breast cancer. Some clones in this sample may be carry-over from other donors' samples. The chain is encoded by TRBV4-2 joined to TRBJ2-3, with a tentative D gene TRBD2 over 6 matching bases. The sequence in DNA is TGTGCCAGCAGCCAAGGGGGGGACACAGATACGCAGTATTTT. This encodes CASSQGGDTDTQYF.